This entry lists 5 T cell receptor beta chains sequenced from one sample in a study of CD8 T cells in ankylosing spondylitis. TCRdb called the 5' RACE reads again in MiXCR, with one record for every CDR3 protein. Counted here are 350,000 to 450,000 distinct CDR3 sequences, 20% occurring once; the ten biggest clones make up roughly 14%. The sample consisted of blood, either unsorted or a sorted T cell fraction (not recorded which). The receptors originated from a male donor with ankylosing spondylitis or in good health (not recorded which).

This clonotype has more than one count but fewer than ten. This rearrangement joins TRBV12-3 or TRBV12-4 to TRBJ1-6; D possibly corresponds to TRBD1 (5 bases). The CDR3 has 12 amino acids. Trimming stripped 6 bases from V and 9 bases from J, with 9 bases between. This CDR3 is CASRLGRSPLHF. The CDR3 DNA sequence: TGTGCCAGCAGGTTGGGGCGTTCACCCCTCCACTTT.

This clonotype was detected only once. This is likely a read error, given that the CDR3 carries no conserved phenylalanine or tryptophan at its end. The V call is TRBV10-3, the J call TRBJ2-7, with 7 bases that match TRBD1. This CDR3 is built from 12 residues. Per germline, CDR1 ENHRY and CDR2 SYGVKD. Trimming cost V 6 bases and J 4 bases; bases outside gene matches: 3. The CDR3 coding sequence is TGTGCCATCAGGGAACAGGGGTACGAGCAGTACTAC. Translation gives CAIREQGYEQYY.

This clonotype was recorded a few times. V and J are TRBV5-1 and TRBJ2-1, with D perhaps matching TRBD2 (6 bases). CDR1 SGHRS and CDR2 YFSETQ come from the germline V gene. The CDR3 is 19 amino acids. Trimming cost V 0 bases and J 1 base, with 20 bases left between them. The CDR3 is CASSLGHPTGTLSYNEQFF. The CDR3 DNA reads TGCGCCAGCAGCTTGGGACATCCGACCGGGACTCTTTCCTACAATGAGCAGTTCTTC.

The chain uses TRBV11-2 and TRBJ2-3; the match to TRBD2 covers 10 bases. Germline loops: CDR1 SGHAT, CDR2 FQNNGV. Losses at the gene ends were 4 bases for V and 0 bases for J; bases not matched to a gene: 4. The CDR3 extends over 16 amino acids. DNA for the CDR3: TGTGCCAGCAGCTCCCTACTAGCGGGGAGCACAGATACGCAGTATTTT. Amino acid sequence: CASSSLLAGSTDTQYF.

With respect to this clonotype: Mismatch with germline at one junction end may stem from a read error. The gene calls are TRBV7-2 and TRBJ2-7; TRBD2 aligns across 8 bases. Germline CDR1 and CDR2: SGHTA and FQGNSA. The CDR3 loop spans 13 amino acids. The DNA for the CDR3 is TGTGCCAGCAGCTTAGTTCTTGCGGGACTAGTTCTCTTC. Amino acids: CASSLVLAGLVLF.